This T cell receptor (beta chain) was recovered during a study of T-cell reconstitution after alpha-beta-depleted transplantation in children. TCRbeta library preparation incorporated unique molecular identifiers. Each CDR3 protein is one row after TCRdb ran MiXCR on the PCR reads. The table shows about 980,000 distinct CDR3 sequences, with about 29% occurring only once. Regarding this clonotype: Its antigen is as yet unknown.

The CDR3 is made up of 13 amino acids. Germline loops: CDR1 MNHNY, CDR2 SVGAGI (reference sequence). Between the trimmed V and J ends, which lost 6 bases and 1 base, there was a span of 9 bases. Regarding the study as a whole: When one year had passed after transplant, most T-cell counts and diversity came from newly produced T cells. Several hundred graft clones that had expanded were reportedly the source of alpha-beta T cells about two months after transplant. Surviving recipient T cells and thymic progenitors underlay high day-60 TCRbeta diversity in some patients.

Here the sequenced sample was PBMCs, mostly from graft donor cells, taken 360 days after TCRalphabeta/CD19-depleted stem cell transplant. The sequence was collected from a boy under three years old who had a stem cell transplant for SCID, so the T cells may come from the graft donor. This chain joins TRBV6-6 and TRBJ2-5, with D tentatively TRBD1 (6 bases). The CDR3 DNA is TGTGCCAGCAGATTACAGGGCCAAGAGACCCAGTACTTC. This gives the protein CASRLQGQETQYF.